Following are 10 T cell receptor beta chains from one sample sequenced in a study of OX40 agonist ivuxolimab in advanced cancers. Measured with immunoSEQ multiplex PCR; TCRdb has only the in-frame clones, and not every one. The data show about 12,000 clones, with over 70% seen just once and roughly a quarter held by the top ten. Sample: CD4+ or CD8+ T cells sorted from blood, taken in a trial of the OX40 agonist ivuxolimab. These receptors originate from an adult with an advanced solid tumor such as melanoma, head and neck, liver or kidney cancer.

This chain links TRBV4-1 with TRBJ2-1; 10 nucleotides line up with TRBD2. Germline-derived CDR1 and CDR2 are MGHRA and YSYEKL. V dropped 5 bases and J dropped 0; count of bases not matched to a gene: 16. The CDR3 consists of 20 residues. The CDR3 nucleotides read TGCGCCAGCAGCTTCCCGGGTACTAGCGGGGATTTGAGCTCCTACAATGAGCAGTTCTTC. Translation: CASSFPGTSGDLSSYNEQFF.

The chain links TRBV25-1 to TRBJ2-7; the D call may be TRBD1 or TRBD2 (5 bases each). V lost 5 bases and J 5 bases, leaving 10 bases between the germline ends. The CDR3 has 12 residues. Germline CDR1 reads MGHDK; CDR2 reads SYGVNS. The CDR3 reads CASSTGTDEQYF. For the CDR3, the DNA is TGTGCCAGCAGTACCGGGACGGACGAGCAGTACTTC.

V and J are TRBV27 and TRBJ2-2; D ambiguous. Germline V lookup: CDR1 MNHEY, CDR2 SMNVEV (reference sequence). The CDR3 consists of 16 residues. The V and J ends lost 2 bases and 0 bases respectively, with 10 bases between them. The CDR3: CASSLIPSPNTGELFF. The CDR3 nucleotides read TGTGCCAGCAGTTTAATACCCAGTCCGAACACCGGGGAGCTGTTTTTT.

J is TRBJ2-7 and V is TRBV7-2, with D perhaps TRBD1 or TRBD2 (5 bases each). The germline V gene has CDR1 SGHTA and CDR2 FQGNSA. V shed 3 bases and J shed 0 bases, with 12 bases lying between them. The CDR3 totals 15 residues. CDR3 sequence (DNA): TGTGCCAGCAGCTTGGGGGTTCCTAGCTCCTACGAGCAGTACTTC. Translation: CASSLGVPSSYEQYF.

This clone is medium-sized (0.01 to 0.1%) in the sample. This chain connects TRBV7-3 to TRBJ2-7; 11 bases line up with TRBD2. The CDR3 is made up of 15 amino acids. CDR1 is SGHTA and CDR2 is FQGTGA in the germline V gene. The V and J ends lost 2 bases and 3 bases, in that order; junction bases with no gene match: 3. The CDR3 loop is CASSLVAGGDYEQYF. DNA for the CDR3: TGTGCCAGCAGCTTAGTAGCGGGAGGGGACTACGAGCAGTACTTC.

The chain has TRBV19 and TRBJ2-1; tentative D call: TRBD1 (6 bases). Between the trimmed V and J ends, which lost 7 bases and 4 bases, there was a span of 17 bases. CDR3 length: 15 amino acids. CDR1 and CDR2 from the germline V gene are LNHDA and SQIVND (reference sequence). CDR3 nucleotide sequence: TGTGCCAGTACCCCAGGGCAGGGGCCATACAATGAGCAGTTCTTC. The encoded protein is CASTPGQGPYNEQFF. Together with reference TRBV19 and TRBJ2-1, the CDR3 gives the full variable domain: DGGITQSPKYLFRKEGQNVTLSCEQNLNHDAMYWYRQDPGQGLRLIYYSQIVNDFQKGDIAEGYSVSREKKESFPLTVTSAQKNPTAFYLCASTPGQGPYNEQFFGPGTRLTVL.

The chain links TRBV2 to TRBJ2-5; no clear D gene. Trimming pared 2 bases from V and 3 bases from J, leaving 10 bases between. The CDR3 is 14 residues long. Germline CDR1 SNHLY, CDR2 FYNNEI. The CDR3: CASSEHGQEETQYF. CDR3 in DNA: TGTGCCAGCAGTGAACACGGGCAGGAAGAGACCCAGTACTTC.

The chain recombines TRBV9 with TRBJ1-4; unclear D gene. The germline V gene encodes CDR1 SGDLS and CDR2 YYNGEE. V lost 3 bases and J lost 5, with 14 bases in between. This CDR3 spans 15 amino acids. CDR3 protein: CASSEYAATNEKLFF. DNA for the CDR3: TGTGCCAGCAGCGAGTACGCGGCCACCAATGAAAAACTGTTTTTT.

This chain connects TRBV18 to TRBJ1-3, with D possibly matching TRBD1 (6 bases). Germline V gene lookup returns CDR1 KGHSH and CDR2 LQKENI. The length of the CDR3 is 17 residues. V shed 1 base and J shed 8 bases, with 21 bases lying between them. The DNA for the CDR3 is TGTGCCAGCTCACCACTGGACAGTGGATTTGGTAGACACACCATATATTTT. It encodes CASSPLDSGFGRHTIYF.

Regarding this clone: A read error may produce the germline difference seen at one junction end. This sequence joins TRBV28 and TRBJ2-5; TRBD1 matches at 7 bases. The germline V gene encodes CDR1 MDHEN and CDR2 SYDVKM. The CDR3 is 11 amino acids. The CDR3 sequence: CASSYRDRRDF. CDR3 DNA: TGTGCCAGCAGTTATCGGGACAGAAGGGACTTC.